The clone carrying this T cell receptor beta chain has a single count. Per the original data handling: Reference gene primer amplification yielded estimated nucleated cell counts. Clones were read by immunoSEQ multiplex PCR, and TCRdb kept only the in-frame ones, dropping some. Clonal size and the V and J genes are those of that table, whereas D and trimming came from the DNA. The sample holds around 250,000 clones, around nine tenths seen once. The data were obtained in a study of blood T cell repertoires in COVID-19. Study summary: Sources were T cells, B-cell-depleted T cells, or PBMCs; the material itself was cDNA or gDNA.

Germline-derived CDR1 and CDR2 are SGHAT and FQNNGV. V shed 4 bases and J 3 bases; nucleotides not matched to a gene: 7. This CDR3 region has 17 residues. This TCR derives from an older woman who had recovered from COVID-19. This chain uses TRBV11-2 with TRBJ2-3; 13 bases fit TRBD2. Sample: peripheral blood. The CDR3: CASSSHPLAGGTDTQYF. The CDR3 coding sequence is TGTGCCAGCAGCTCCCACCCACTAGCGGGGGGGACAGATACGCAGTATTTT.